This is a list of T cell receptor beta chains from one sample in a study of blood T cell repertoires in COVID-19. Libraries were prepared by immunoSEQ multiplex PCR; TCRdb keeps only in-frame clonotypes and omits some of them. This table holds around 120,000 clones, over 65% found once. The sample comprised peripheral blood. These receptors all stem from a man between 65 and 85 years old with acute or convalescent COVID-19. Each CDR3 is given with its conserved first and last residue. The D gene is left open where the match is weak. Size tells how often a clone was seen (once, few, many) or the class of an expanded clone, and some rows leave it out.

CSASGLVQGGPDTQYF,TGTTCGGCTAGTGGTTTGGTACAGGGGGGGCCAGATACGCAGTATTTT,TRBV12-5,-,TRBJ2-3,-
CASSSQTGTGGGEQYF,TGTGCCAGCAGCTCCCAAACCGGGACAGGGGGCGGCGAGCAGTACTTC,TRBV7-2,TRBD1,TRBJ2-7,-
CASIRQAIRNTEAFF,TGTGCCAGCATAAGACAGGCAATACGGAACACTGAAGCTTTCTTT,TRBV2,-,TRBJ1-1,-
CASSYQPPERAGAFF,TGTGCCAGCAGTTACCAGCCACCCGAGAGGGCTGGGGCTTTCTTT,TRBV6-2/TRBV6-3,-,TRBJ1-1,-
CASSLGSGELGYTF,TGCGCCAGCAGCTTGGGATCTGGGGAGTTGGGCTACACCTTC,TRBV5-1,-,TRBJ1-2,-
CASSISSTDLAKNIQYF,TGTGCCAGTAGTATATCTTCGACAGATCTAGCCAAAAACATTCAGTACTTC,TRBV19,-,TRBJ2-4,few
CASSLRTGSPYEQYF,TGTGCCAGCAGTCTTCGGACAGGCTCTCCCTACGAGCAGTACTTC,TRBV2,TRBD1,TRBJ2-7,-
CASSRAGTPDRDQYF,TGTGCCAGCAGCCGAGCCGGGACACCAGATAGGGACCAGTACTTC,TRBV14,-,TRBJ2-5,-
CASSLPQWRGSRETQYF,TGCGCCAGCAGCTTGCCCCAGTGGCGGGGGAGCCGGGAGACCCAGTACTTC,TRBV5-1,TRBD2,TRBJ2-5,-
CASSERTGGAYYGYTF,TGTGCCAGCAGTGAAAGGACAGGGGGCGCATACTATGGCTACACCTTC,TRBV2,TRBD1,TRBJ1-2,-
CASSQNTDAFNEQFF,TGCGCCAGCAGCCAAAACACAGACGCCTTCAATGAGCAGTTCTTC,TRBV4-1,-,TRBJ2-1,once
CASGTGTGISYEQYF,TGTGCCAGCGGGACCGGGACAGGGATTTCCTACGAGCAGTACTTC,TRBV18,TRBD1,TRBJ2-7,-
CASSPPFGSSNQPQHF,TGTGCCAGCAGTCCACCCTTCGGGAGTAGCAATCAGCCCCAGCATTTT,TRBV6-2/TRBV6-3,-,TRBJ1-5,few
CASRIRGGQETQYF,TGTGCCAGCAGGATAAGGGGCGGCCAAGAGACCCAGTACTTC,TRBV2,-,TRBJ2-5,-
CASSLNRESEAFF,TGCGCCAGCAGCCTGAACAGGGAATCTGAAGCTTTCTTT,TRBV4-1,-,TRBJ1-1,-
CASSMAGGSYEQYF,TGTGCCAGTAGTATGGCAGGGGGCTCCTACGAGCAGTACTTC,TRBV19,TRBD1,TRBJ2-7,-
CASSRGQYSGANVLTF,TGTGCCAGCAGCCGAGGACAGTACTCTGGGGCCAACGTCCTGACTTTC,TRBV14,-,TRBJ2-6,-
CASSLSGRAQETQYF,TGTGCCAGCAGTTTAAGCGGGAGGGCCCAAGAGACCCAGTACTTC,TRBV6-6,TRBD2,TRBJ2-5,-
CASSPSGGADNEQFF,TGTGCCAGCAGCCCGAGCGGGGGGGCTGACAATGAGCAGTTCTTC,TRBV5-5,TRBD2,TRBJ2-1,-
CASIDPWGGGEQYF,TGTGCCAGCATCGACCCCTGGGGAGGTGGCGAGCAGTACTTC,TRBV27,-,TRBJ2-7,once
CASSQDRGSTDTQYF,TGTGCCAGCAGTCAGGACAGGGGTAGCACAGATACGCAGTATTTT,TRBV28,TRBD1,TRBJ2-3,-